This TCR beta chain was sequenced in a study of cytomegalovirus exposure and HLA in healthy donors. Study observations and caveats: For cytomegalovirus status, the classifier reportedly gave diagnoses with high specificity and sensitivity. In vitro testing confirmed three CMV-associated chains as specific for CMV antigens. Altogether, 150 to 200 TCR beta chains were recorded as cytomegalovirus-associated. In a later analysis, V- and J-gene trimming of beta chains associated with a DCLRE1C missense variant, replicated independently.

This clone appeared a few times. What it binds is not known. One end of the junction is discordant with germline, which a read error may explain. The CDR3 consists of 17 residues. CDR1 SGHRS and CDR2 YFSETQ come from the germline V gene. The PCR ran on 60 Vbeta and 13 Jbeta primers. Repertoires were generated with immunoSEQ multiplex PCR, while TCRdb's copy carries only in-frame clones and drops some. The profile shows fewer than 80,000 clones, around three quarters of them singletons. This receptor was identified in a man aged 25 to 40 in good health and CMV-seronegative. V and J are TRBV5-1 and TRBJ2-7; 7 nucleotides line up with TRBD2. The sample comprised PBMCs. CDR3 sequence (DNA): TGCGCCAGCCGCTTGGCCAAGGGGACTACCCGCTCCTACGAGCAGTACTTC. It specifies CASRLAKGTTRSYEQYF. The full variable domain, with the rest looked up from reference TRBV5-1 and TRBJ2-7, is KAGVTQTPRYLIKTRGQQVTLSCSPISGHRSVSWYQQTPGQGLQFLFEYFSETQRNKGNFPGRFSGRQFSNSRSEMNVSTLELGDSALYLCASRLAKGTTRSYEQYFGPGTRLTVT.